The clone carrying this T cell receptor beta chain was counted between two and nine times. Its antigen is as yet unknown. This entry belongs to a study of beta chain features in type 1 diabetes. Findings and limits, study-wide: Since sequencing was performed on cDNA, cells with high TCR expression could be over-represented.

Germline CDR1 SGDLS, CDR2 YYNGEE. V lost 1 base and J 4 bases, leaving 11 bases between the germline ends. This CDR3 has 15 amino acids. The study reverse transcribed the entire isolated RNA, so it sequenced expressed TCRB transcripts. The assay was immunoSEQ multiplex PCR, and TCRdb's table has in-frame clones only and misses some. The table includes 680,000 or so clones, less than 20% detected once. The sequencing sample was made of naive CD4+ T cells from blood. This sequence joins TRBV9 and TRBJ2-2; D gene ambiguous. The sequence came from a man aged 18 to 35 in good health. As DNA, the CDR3 is TGTGCCAGCAGCGTATGGTCTTTCGGCACCGGGGAGCTGTTTTTT. Its translation is CASSVWSFGTGELFF.